This T cell receptor beta chain was captured in a study of cytomegalovirus exposure and HLA in healthy donors. Background on the study: Genotyping of 398 donors showed that roughly 83% belonged to the Caucasian-associated ancestry cluster. Study findings and constraints: It was taken for granted in presence/absence analyses that sequencing depth across donors was roughly uniform.

The PCR made use of 60 Vbeta and 13 Jbeta primers. Clones were read by immunoSEQ multiplex PCR, and TCRdb kept only the in-frame ones, dropping some. Of around 210,000 clones in the sample, about 85% were seen once. Germline CDR1 is LNHDA and CDR2 is SQIVND (reference sequence). Trimming took 6 bases from V and 4 from J; bases not matched to a gene: 15. The CDR3 runs 17 residues. As concerns this clone: Antigen unknown.

Material for sequencing was PBMCs. The sequence was collected from a male donor in good health and CMV-seropositive. The V gene is TRBV19, the J gene TRBJ2-3; 8 nucleotides match TRBD2. The CDR3 sequence is CASRLGRGAPQADTQYF. The CDR3 region has the DNA TGTGCCAGTAGACTGGGGCGGGGGGCTCCCCAGGCAGATACGCAGTATTTT.